What follows are 5 T cell receptor beta chains derived from one specimen sequenced in a study of blood T cell repertoires in COVID-19. Sequenced by immunoSEQ multiplex PCR; TCRdb stores in-frame clones only, minus some. The sample lists over 350,000 clones; around nine tenths were seen once. The specimen sequenced was PBMCs or T cells enriched from blood (not recorded which). The receptors here all came from a woman between 45 and 60 years old who had recovered from COVID-19.

J is TRBJ2-1 and V is TRBV6-6, with TRBD2 matching over 7 bases. The CDR3 has 15 amino acids. Germline-derived CDR1 and CDR2 are MNHNY and SVGAGI (reference sequence). The ends lost 3 bases at V and 5 bases at J; junction bases unmatched: 7. The CDR3 sequence is CASSYWGGGNNEQFF. The CDR3 nucleotides read TGTGCCAGCAGTTATTGGGGCGGGGGTAACAATGAGCAGTTCTTC.

V is TRBV7-2 and J is TRBJ2-7, with TRBD2 identical over 9 bases. The CDR3 extends over 15 amino acids. Germline V gene sequence: CDR1 SGHTA, CDR2 FQGNSA. J was trimmed by 3 bases and V by 4 bases; bases with no gene match: 7. Written as DNA, the CDR3 is TGTGCCAGCAGCTCAAATCTAGCGGGGCTCTACGAGCAGTACTTC. Residues: CASSSNLAGLYEQYF.

The chain links TRBV28 to TRBJ1-2; D ambiguous. Germline V gene data show CDR1 as MDHEN and CDR2 as SYDVKM. V was clipped by 6 bases and J by 4 bases, with 12 bases between them. CDR3 size: 13 residues. The CDR3 DNA is TGTGCCAGCAGAATCATGGCCAGCTATGGCTACACCTTC. This gives the protein CASRIMASYGYTF.

This clone occurred a few times. The rearrangement uses TRBV4-1 and TRBJ1-4, with a possible D match to TRBD1 (5 bases). Trimming removed 3 bases from V and 6 bases from J, with 17 bases in between. Per the germline V gene, CDR1 is MGHRA and CDR2 is YSYEKL. The CDR3 spans 16 residues. The CDR3 loop is CASSHGGAVTDEKLFF. The CDR3 nucleotides are TGCGCCAGCAGCCACGGAGGGGCCGTGACGGATGAAAAACTGTTTTTT.

The chain is built from TRBV9 and TRBJ2-3; 13 bases agree with TRBD2. This CDR3 is 17 amino acids long. The trim removed 3 bases at V and 7 bases at J, leaving 11 bases unmatched. Germline V gene data show CDR1 as SGDLS and CDR2 as YYNGEE. CDR3 amino acids: CASSAGTGTSGVNTQYF. CDR3 DNA: TGTGCCAGCAGCGCGGGGACCGGGACTAGCGGGGTAAATACGCAGTATTTT.